One and the same sample provided the 30 T cell receptor beta chains below, sequenced in a study of blood T cell repertoires in COVID-19. Measured with immunoSEQ multiplex PCR; TCRdb has only the in-frame clones, and not every one. Here the sample spans approximately 300,000 clones, around 87% being singletons. The sequencing input was PBMCs or T cells enriched from blood (not recorded which). All receptors come from a woman in her thirties who had recovered from COVID-19.

This clone was recorded only once. The gene calls are TRBV13 and TRBJ2-3; 12 bases map to TRBD2. V lost 4 bases, J lost 5 bases, and 10 bases stayed unmatched. Germline V gives CDR1 PRHDT, CDR2 FYEKMQ (reference sequence). This CDR3 has 17 residues. DNA for the CDR3: TGTGCCAGCAGCTATCCGACTAGCGGGGGCGTGGGAGATACGCAGTATTTT. This gives the protein CASSYPTSGGVGDTQYF.

The V call is TRBV5-1, the J call TRBJ1-2; D is unclear. Germline V gene data show CDR1 as SGHRS and CDR2 as YFSETQ. The CDR3 is made up of 12 amino acids. Trimming took 6 bases from V and 8 from J, leaving 14 bases between them. CDR3 in DNA: TGCGCCAGCACCGATACAGAGGGCGGCTACACCTTC. It specifies CASTDTEGGYTF.

The chain combines TRBV20-1 with TRBJ2-7; a weak D match, TRBD2 (6 bases). This CDR3 spans 11 amino acids. Germline V gives CDR1 DFQATT, CDR2 SNEGSKA (reference sequence). The V gene lost 5 bases and the J gene lost 6 bases, with 11 bases spanning the gap. The chain's CDR3 is CSAWDFAEQYF. The CDR3 DNA is TGCAGTGCTTGGGACTTTGCCGAGCAGTACTTC.

The chain links TRBV5-1 to TRBJ2-1; 10 bases fit TRBD1. This CDR3 is built from 14 residues. The V gene end was trimmed by 7 bases and the J gene end by 8 bases; junction bases not matched to a gene: 9. Per germline, CDR1 SGHRS and CDR2 YFSETQ. The CDR3 DNA sequence: TGCGCCAGCCTCTCCGGACAGGGGGGTCATGAGCAGTTCTTC. Amino acids: CASLSGQGGHEQFF.

The V call is TRBV5-6, the J call TRBJ1-6; D might be TRBD1 (6 bases). Deletions cut 1 base from V and 9 bases from J, with 20 bases between. Germline V gives CDR1 SGHDT, CDR2 YYEEEE. The length of the CDR3 is 17 residues. The CDR3 bases are TGTGCCAGCAGCTTGTCTTGGGGGGGGCAGGGAAGTTCACCCCTCCACTTT. Translated: CASSLSWGGQGSSPLHF.

The J gene is TRBJ1-2, the V gene TRBV6-5, with no clear D. The CDR3 has 11 amino acids. Trimming removed 6 bases from V and 5 bases from J, with 7 bases in between. Germline values: CDR1 MNHEY, CDR2 SVGAGI. The CDR3 DNA is TGTGCCAGCAGGGGCCTTTATGGCTACACCTTC. Its translation is CASRGLYGYTF.

This clone has a single count. V and J are TRBV20-1 and TRBJ2-1; TRBD2 aligns across 7 bases. Losses at the gene ends were 3 bases for V and 13 bases for J; bases not matched to a gene: 6. Germline loops: CDR1 DFQATT, CDR2 SNEGSKA (reference sequence). CDR3 size: 11 residues. The CDR3: CSARGGSVQFF. The CDR3 DNA reads TGCAGTGCTAGGGGGGGGAGCGTTCAGTTCTTC.

The gene calls are TRBV7-2 and TRBJ1-1; possibly TRBD1 for D (6 bases). With 5 bases removed from V and 10 bases from J, the gap between germline ends came to 14 bases. The germline CDR1 and CDR2 sequences are SGHTA and FQGNSA. CDR3 size: 12 residues. The chain's CDR3 is CASSATGNRAFF. The CDR3 DNA reads TGTGCCAGCAGCGCCACAGGGAACCGAGCTTTCTTT.

The chain employs TRBV7-2 and TRBJ2-7; tentative D call: TRBD2 (5 bases). The CDR3 sequence is 13 residues long. Germline V gene lookup returns CDR1 SGHTA and CDR2 FQGNSA. Trimming pared 6 bases from V and 6 bases from J, leaving 15 bases between. The CDR3 DNA sequence: TGTGCCAGCAGTGTTGGACGGGGTACCGAGCAGTACTTC. Amino acids: CASSVGRGTEQYF.

This chain joins TRBV25-1 and TRBJ1-4; D not certain. Trimming shortened V by 1 base and J by 0 bases, and 6 bases separated the two germline ends. Germline lookup yields CDR1 MGHDK and CDR2 SYGVNS. This CDR3 has 15 residues. This CDR3 is CASSESPTTNEKLFF. As DNA, the CDR3 is TGTGCCAGCAGTGAATCCCCCACAACTAATGAAAAACTGTTTTTT.

The chain combines TRBV6-5 with TRBJ1-2; 8 nucleotides match TRBD1. V trimming: 5 bases; J trimming: 7 bases; junction bases outside the gene matches: 6. Germline-derived CDR1 and CDR2 are MNHEY and SVGAGI. This CDR3 is built from 13 residues. The CDR3 bases are TGTGCCAGCAGTCCCGAGACAGGGGTTGGCTACACCTTC. It specifies CASSPETGVGYTF.

V usage is TRBV5-1 and J usage is TRBJ2-1; a weak D match, TRBD1 (5 bases). Trimming took 4 bases from V and 0 from J, leaving 11 bases between them. Germline-derived CDR1 and CDR2 are SGHRS and YFSETQ. This CDR3 is 15 amino acids long. The CDR3 nucleotides are TGCGCCAGCAGCCCGAGACAGAGCTCCTACAATGAGCAGTTCTTC. Protein product: CASSPRQSSYNEQFF.

This chain uses TRBV30 with TRBJ1-4; D possibly corresponds to TRBD1 (5 bases). The CDR3 loop spans 17 amino acids. V lost 0 bases and J 6 bases, leaving 20 bases between the germline ends. The V gene's germline CDR1 is GTSNPN and CDR2 SVGIG (reference sequence). In nucleotides, the CDR3 is TGTGCCTGGAGTGTAAAACCGATAAGGACATTCGATGAAAAACTGTTTTTT. It encodes CAWSVKPIRTFDEKLFF.

V gene TRBV19 combines with J gene TRBJ1-3, with a possible D match to TRBD1 (6 bases). Deletions cut 5 bases from V and 7 bases from J, with 18 bases between. The germline V gene has CDR1 LNHDA and CDR2 SQIVND (reference sequence). The CDR3 sequence is 15 residues long. The CDR3 DNA sequence: TGTGCCAGTAGTCCCTACAGGGATCTCTTGAACACCATATATTTT. Protein product: CASSPYRDLLNTIYF.

The genes are TRBV27 and TRBJ2-1; D is undetermined. The CDR3 spans 13 residues. Germline CDR1 MNHEY, CDR2 SMNVEV (reference sequence). Between the trimmed V and J ends, which lost 3 bases and 7 bases, there was a span of 10 bases. The CDR3 DNA reads TGTGCCAGCAGTTTTAACTCTCGGAATGAGCAGTTCTTC. Its protein product is CASSFNSRNEQFF.

V usage is TRBV6-5 and J usage is TRBJ1-4, with a possible D match to TRBD1 (6 bases). The CDR3 spans 14 residues. V was clipped by 10 bases and J by 2 bases, with 14 bases between them. CDR1 MNHEY and CDR2 SVGAGI come from the germline V gene. CDR3 nucleotides: TGTGCCACCAAACAGGGTCCCACTAATGAAAAACTGTTTTTT. This encodes CATKQGPTNEKLFF.

The chain recombines TRBV24-1 with TRBJ2-3; D is perhaps TRBD2 (5 bases). The germline gives CDR1 KGHDR, CDR2 SFDVKD. The CDR3 sequence is 12 residues long. V lost 9 bases, J lost 0 bases, and 6 bases lay in between. The CDR3 loop reads CATRGSTDTQYF. DNA for the CDR3: TGTGCCACCCGAGGGAGCACAGATACGCAGTATTTT.

V and J are TRBV7-9 and TRBJ2-5, with 9 bases aligning to TRBD2. V trimming: 5 bases; J trimming: 1 base; junction bases outside the gene matches: 5. The CDR3 is 15 amino acids. Germline V gene lookup returns CDR1 SEHNR and CDR2 FQNEAQ (reference sequence). This chain's CDR3 is CASSPAGGGQETQYF. The CDR3 DNA sequence: TGTGCCAGCAGCCCCGCGGGAGGGGGCCAAGAGACCCAGTACTTC.

This clone was detected only once. The chain joins TRBV29-1 to TRBJ1-1; 7 bases line up with TRBD1. The V gene end was trimmed by 7 bases and the J gene end by 1 base; junction bases not matched to a gene: 6. CDR3 size: 13 residues. In germline, CDR1 is SQVTM, CDR2 ANQGSEA. CDR3 coding DNA: TGCAGCGCCGGACGGACAGGGAACACTGAAGCTTTCTTT. Its translation is CSAGRTGNTEAFF.

The chain is built from TRBV7-9 and TRBJ1-2; weak D call: TRBD1 (6 bases). The CDR3 covers 14 residues. V was pared by 5 bases and J by 4 bases, with 14 bases between. CDR1 SEHNR and CDR2 FQNEAQ come from the germline V gene (reference sequence). The CDR3 sequence is CASSARGSSYGYTF. The DNA for the CDR3 is TGTGCCAGCAGCGCTAGGGGGTCCTCCTATGGCTACACCTTC.

The chain carries TRBV9 and TRBJ1-1; tentative D call: TRBD1 (6 bases). V was cut by 5 bases and J by 5 bases, with 13 bases left in between. The CDR3 is made up of 13 amino acids. Germline values: CDR1 SGDLS, CDR2 YYNGEE. In DNA, the CDR3 is TGTGCCAGCAGTATAGAGACAGGTACTGAAGCTTTCTTT. Its translation: CASSIETGTEAFF.

This clone was seen a single time. The chain employs TRBV10-3 and TRBJ1-2; TRBD1 matches 9 bases. Germline V gene lookup returns CDR1 ENHRY and CDR2 SYGVKD. This CDR3 has 12 residues. The V and J ends lost 5 bases and 6 bases, in that order; junction bases with no gene match: 1. DNA for the CDR3: TGTGCCATCAGTAGACAGGGGGATGGCTACACCTTC. Translating gives CAISRQGDGYTF.

This clone was recorded a few times. The V and J genes are TRBV6-8 and TRBJ2-3; 10 bases match TRBD2. CDR3 length equals 15 residues. With 4 bases clipped from V and 1 base from J, the junction kept 2 bases outside the gene matches. From germline, CDR1 is MNHGY and CDR2 SAAAGT. The CDR3 sequence is CASSSSGGRTDTQYF. DNA for the CDR3: TGTGCCAGCAGTTCTAGCGGGGGACGCACAGATACGCAGTATTTT.

V gene TRBV11-2 combines with J gene TRBJ2-1; 9 bases are shared with TRBD2. This CDR3 is built from 14 residues. Per the germline V gene, CDR1 is SGHAT and CDR2 is FQNNGV. With V trimmed by 5 bases and J by 7 bases, 6 bases remained unmatched. CDR3 nucleotide sequence: TGTGCCAGCAGCCCTGGACTAGCGTCGAATGAGCAGTTCTTC. Encoded protein: CASSPGLASNEQFF.

This chain joins TRBV14 and TRBJ1-1, with D uncertain. Trimming removed 1 base at V and 1 base at J, with 13 bases between. From germline, CDR1 is SGHDN and CDR2 FVKESK. This CDR3 is built from 16 residues. The CDR3 spells CASSQVGAVENTEAFF. The CDR3 nucleotides read TGTGCCAGCAGCCAAGTAGGAGCGGTCGAGAACACTGAAGCTTTCTTT.

This chain connects TRBV27 to TRBJ1-2; D is possibly TRBD1 (6 bases). The CDR3 is made up of 14 amino acids. Germline assignment: CDR1 MNHEY and CDR2 SMNVEV (reference sequence). Trimming pared 5 bases from V and 7 bases from J, leaving 17 bases between. CDR3 amino acids: CASSPNQGFSGYTF. In DNA form, the CDR3 reads TGTGCCAGCAGTCCTAACCAGGGGTTCAGTGGCTACACCTTC.

The chain employs TRBV3-1 (or the pseudogene TRBV3-2) and TRBJ1-5; 10 nucleotides align to TRBD1. Trimming took 4 bases from V and 6 from J; bases not matched to a gene: 3. CDR1 is LGHDT and CDR2 is YNNKEL in the germline V gene (reference sequence). The CDR3 contains 14 residues. The CDR3 reads CASSPGTGVQPQHF. CDR3 bases: TGTGCCAGCAGCCCCGGGACAGGGGTTCAGCCCCAGCATTTT.

This sequence joins TRBV27 and TRBJ2-5; TRBD1 matches 7 bases. Unmatched junction bases numbered 0, after V lost 6 bases and J lost 2 bases. The CDR3 spans 12 residues. CDR1 is MNHEY, CDR2 SMNVEV, per germline (reference sequence). The CDR3: CASRDRQETQYF. In nucleotides, the CDR3 is TGTGCCAGCAGGGACAGGCAAGAGACCCAGTACTTC.

The chain combines TRBV7-2 with TRBJ2-7; D perhaps matches TRBD1 (5 bases). There are 13 residues in the CDR3. With 0 bases removed from V and 5 bases from J, the gap between germline ends came to 8 bases. Looked up from germline, CDR1 is SGHTA and CDR2 is FQGNSA. Written as DNA, the CDR3 is TGTGCCAGCAGCTTAGCCCCAGGGCACGAGCAGTACTTC. Its translation: CASSLAPGHEQYF.

CDR3 bases: TGTGCCAGCAGGATTGACAGGGGGAGTACCTACGAGCAGTACTTC. The encoded protein is CASRIDRGSTYEQYF. The V gene is TRBV28, the J gene TRBJ2-7, with 9 bases fitting TRBD1. Germline CDR1 MDHEN, CDR2 SYDVKM. This CDR3 is built from 15 residues. The trim removed 6 bases at V and 2 bases at J, leaving 8 bases unmatched.